One and the same sample provided the 23 T cell receptor beta chains below, sequenced in a study of cytomegalovirus exposure and HLA in healthy donors listed by TCRdb under 2017. Libraries were built with the immunoSEQ multiplex PCR assay. A mixture of 60 forward primers for TCR Vbeta segments and 13 reverse primers for TCR Jbeta segments was used in the multiplex PCR. Imported from immuneACCESS, the table was reduced by TCRdb to in-frame sequences with V and J called. These copies leave out some clones; in studies compared against another copy, an unresolved V gene accounts for under half, and the cause of the remainder is not known. Present in this sample are over 250,000 clones, roughly two thirds of which were seen just once. The top ten clonotypes cover 2% to 2.5% of the sample. The source material was PBMCs. Receptors originate from a female donor in good health and CMV-seronegative.

V and J are TRBV5-6 and TRBJ1-2, with 9 bases matching TRBD1. Trimming removed 4 bases from V and 4 bases from J; junction bases left unmatched: 5. Germline V gives CDR1 SGHDT, CDR2 YYEEEE. CDR3 length: 14 amino acids. The CDR3 region is CASSGQGSGYGYTF. The CDR3 coding sequence is TGTGCCAGCAGCGGACAGGGGAGCGGCTATGGCTACACCTTC.

This clone has only a few counts. The rearrangement links TRBV6-1 to TRBJ2-6; the match to TRBD1 covers 7 bases. There are 15 residues in the CDR3. J lost 0 bases, V lost 10 bases, and 6 bases had no gene match. Germline lookup yields CDR1 MNHNS and CDR2 SASEGT. CDR3 DNA sequence: TGTGCCACCACAACAGGGGTCTCTGGGGCCAACGTCCTGACTTTC. Protein: CATTTGVSGANVLTF.

A note on this clone: Other DNA sequences from this sample encode an identical CDR3 as well. The chain employs TRBV11-3 and TRBJ2-1; D is unresolved. Germline values: CDR1 SGHNT, CDR2 YENEEA. The CDR3 runs to 12 residues. V was pared by 4 bases and J by 6 bases, with 7 bases between. The CDR3 nucleotides read TGTGCCAGCAGCTACTCGGGCAATGAGCAGTTCTTC. Its protein product is CASSYSGNEQFF.

The rearrangement links TRBV7-9 to TRBJ1-4, with TRBD1 identical over 7 bases. The germline V gene encodes CDR1 SEHNR and CDR2 FQNEAQ (reference sequence). V shed 4 bases and J 6 bases; nucleotides not matched to a gene: 8. The CDR3 length is 15 residues. CDR3 in DNA: TGTGCCAGCAGCTCCACAGGGGTTCTTCATGAAAAACTGTTTTTT. This gives the protein CASSSTGVLHEKLFF.

The V call is TRBV6-1, the J call TRBJ1-2; D gene ambiguous. V dropped 1 base and J dropped 2 bases, with 8 bases sitting between them. Germline loops: CDR1 MNHNS, CDR2 SASEGT. The CDR3 covers 14 residues. CDR3 DNA sequence: TGTGCCAGCAGTGAAGGGTCGGGGAACTATGGCTACACCTTC. Its protein product is CASSEGSGNYGYTF.

The chain recombines TRBV9 with TRBJ2-3, with TRBD1 identical over 8 bases. V lost 0 bases, J lost 3 bases, and 9 bases stayed unmatched. The CDR3 extends over 17 amino acids. Germline CDR1 reads SGDLS; CDR2 reads YYNGEE. The CDR3 DNA follows: TGTGCCAGCAGCGTAGGGATACCGGGACAGGCTACAGATACGCAGTATTTT. Translating gives CASSVGIPGQATDTQYF.

The rearrangement uses TRBV29-1 and TRBJ1-1; D is ambiguous. From germline, CDR1 is SQVTM and CDR2 ANQGSEA. V lost 1 base and J lost 0, with 6 bases in between. This CDR3 is built from 13 residues. CDR3 protein: CSVEGQVNTEAFF. In DNA, the CDR3 is TGCAGCGTTGAAGGGCAGGTGAACACTGAAGCTTTCTTT. Full variable domain (remainder filled in from reference TRBV29-1 and TRBJ1-1): SAVISQKPSRDICQRGTSLTIQCQVDSQVTMMFWYRQQPGQSLTLIATANQGSEATYESGFVIDKFPISRPNLTFSTLTVSNMSPEDSSIYLCSVEGQVNTEAFFGQGTRLTVV.

Concerning this clone: In the same sample, other DNA sequences code for this CDR3. This sequence joins TRBV4-1 and TRBJ2-3; 13 nucleotides align to TRBD2. The V and J ends lost 1 base and 2 bases, in that order; junction bases with no gene match: 6. This CDR3 contains 18 residues. CDR1 and CDR2 from the germline V gene are MGHRA and YSYEKL. CDR3 nucleotide sequence: TGCGCCAGCAGCCAAGGTGGGACTAGCGGGACCTACACAGATACGCAGTATTTT. It is translated as CASSQGGTSGTYTDTQYF.

The V gene is TRBV19, the J gene TRBJ2-1; D perhaps matches TRBD2 (5 bases). V was cut by 8 bases and J by 5 bases, with 13 bases left in between. CDR1 and CDR2 from the germline V gene are LNHDA and SQIVND (reference sequence). The CDR3 covers 13 residues. The CDR3 DNA reads TGTGCCAGTTTGCTAAGCGGACACAATGAGCAGTTCTTC. This codes for CASLLSGHNEQFF.

The chain joins TRBV6-1 to TRBJ2-2; TRBD1 matches 7 bases. Per germline, CDR1 MNHNS and CDR2 SASEGT. With V trimmed by 7 bases and J by 7 bases, 12 bases remained unmatched. The CDR3 is 15 amino acids. For the CDR3, the DNA is TGTGCCAGCAAGGGGACAGCACTTGTTGGCGGGGAGCTGTTTTTT. Translating gives CASKGTALVGGELFF.

The chain has TRBV10-3 and TRBJ2-1; 9 bases map to TRBD2. The germline V gene has CDR1 ENHRY and CDR2 SYGVKD. The V gene end was trimmed by 4 bases and the J gene end by 7 bases; junction bases not matched to a gene: 8. CDR3 size: 15 residues. The CDR3, as DNA: TGTGCCATCAGTGGTAGTAGCGGGAGATTGAATGAGCAGTTCTTC. Protein: CAISGSSGRLNEQFF.

This chain connects TRBV7-9 to TRBJ1-3; 8 nucleotides align to TRBD1. V lost 5 bases, J lost 0 bases, and 9 bases stayed unmatched. Germline V CDR1 and CDR2: SEHNR, FQNEAQ (reference sequence). The CDR3 runs 17 residues. CDR3 DNA: TGTGCCAGCAGCCCCCACCCCACAGGGGGCTCTGGAAACACCATATATTTT. Translating gives CASSPHPTGGSGNTIYF.

The CDR3 sequence is CASSQASGSPNEKLFF. CDR3 sequence (DNA): TGCGCCAGCAGCCAAGCTTCCGGTTCCCCGAATGAAAAACTGTTTTTT. The chain recombines TRBV4-1 with TRBJ1-4; D is unclear. With 1 base removed from V and 5 bases from J, the gap between germline ends came to 14 bases. CDR3 length: 16 residues. CDR1 and CDR2 from the germline V gene are MGHRA and YSYEKL.

The genes are TRBV18 and TRBJ2-1, with D possibly matching TRBD2 (6 bases). Germline V gene sequence: CDR1 KGHSH, CDR2 LQKENI. CDR3 length equals 15 residues. With 4 bases removed from V and 0 bases from J, the gap between germline ends came to 10 bases. The CDR3 spells CASSQGTRSYNEQFF. In nucleotides, the CDR3 is TGTGCCAGCTCACAAGGGACTCGCTCCTACAATGAGCAGTTCTTC. Using reference TRBV18 and TRBJ2-1 for the parts outside the CDR3, the full variable domain is NAGVMQNPRHLVRRRGQEARLRCSPMKGHSHVYWYRQLPEEGLKFMVYLQKENIIDESGMPKERFSAEFPKEGPSILRIQQVVRGDSAAYFCASSQGTRSYNEQFFGPGTRLTVL.

This clone turned up a few times. The V call is TRBV5-1, the J call TRBJ1-2; 7 bases are a match to TRBD1. The CDR3 consists of 14 residues. Looked up from germline, CDR1 is SGHRS and CDR2 is YFSETQ. Trimming removed 0 bases from V and 7 bases from J; junction bases left unmatched: 6. CDR3 DNA: TGCGCCAGCAGCTTGGACAGGGGTAGCGGTGGCTACACCTTC. It translates to CASSLDRGSGGYTF.

CDR3 DNA sequence: TGTGCCAGCAGCGGGACTAGCGGGGCCTCCTACGAGCAGTACTTC. Encoded protein: CASSGTSGASYEQYF. This chain uses TRBV11-2 with TRBJ2-7, with 13 positions matching TRBD2. This CDR3 is built from 15 residues. V shed 5 bases and J 0 bases; nucleotides not matched to a gene: 1. CDR1 SGHAT and CDR2 FQNNGV come from the germline V gene.

This chain connects TRBV7-2 to TRBJ2-7, with 9 bases fitting TRBD1. Germline V gene data show CDR1 as SGHTA and CDR2 as FQGNSA. CDR3 length: 16 amino acids. After removal of 5 bases from V and 0 bases from J, the junction contained 8 bases not matched to a gene. The CDR3 DNA follows: TGTGCCAGCAGCAAGACCCGGGACAGGGTCTCCTACGAGCAGTACTTC. Amino acid sequence: CASSKTRDRVSYEQYF.

The chain links TRBV27 to TRBJ2-1; 15 bases line up with TRBD2. CDR1 MNHEY and CDR2 SMNVEV come from the germline V gene (reference sequence). Losses at the gene ends were 5 bases for V and 0 bases for J; bases not matched to a gene: 11. The CDR3 runs 20 residues. The CDR3 DNA reads TGTGCCAGCAGTGGATCGCCGGGACTAGCGGGAGGAAGCTCCTACAATGAGCAGTTCTTC. It translates to CASSGSPGLAGGSSYNEQFF.

V is TRBV5-4 and J is TRBJ2-1; 9 nucleotides align to TRBD2. This CDR3 spans 16 amino acids. Germline lookup yields CDR1 SGHNT and CDR2 YYREEE (reference sequence). Losses at the gene ends were 4 bases for V and 8 bases for J; bases not matched to a gene: 13. The DNA for the CDR3 is TGTGCCAGCAGCCTGAAATTAGCGGGAGATTACGATGAGCAGTTCTTC. Its protein is CASSLKLAGDYDEQFF.

The rearrangement links TRBV28 to TRBJ1-1, with D possibly matching TRBD1 (6 bases). V lost 6 bases, J lost 3 bases, and 17 bases lay in between. This CDR3 region has 15 residues. CDR1 MDHEN and CDR2 SYDVKM come from the germline V gene. The CDR3 DNA follows: TGTGCCAGCAGATTGACTCGACAGGCGGACACTGAAGCTTTCTTT. Encoded protein: CASRLTRQADTEAFF.

The chain carries TRBV25-1 and TRBJ1-5; weak D call: TRBD1 (6 bases). CDR3 length equals 15 residues. With 10 bases removed from V and 8 bases from J, the gap between germline ends came to 24 bases. Per germline, CDR1 MGHDK and CDR2 SYGVNS. CDR3 coding DNA: TGTGCCAACCGGTGGGGGCTTCGGAACAGTAAGCCCCAGCATTTT. Protein product: CANRWGLRNSKPQHF.

In its sample, this clone was seen once. The germline gene is not matched at one end of the junction; a read error may be the cause. The genes are TRBV7-9 and TRBJ1-2; 9 positions match TRBD1. CDR1 SEHNR and CDR2 FQNEAQ come from the germline V gene (reference sequence). This CDR3 has 15 residues. This CDR3 is CSSSPPGQGEYGYTF. CDR3 nucleotides: TGTTCCAGCAGCCCCCCGGGACAGGGCGAGTATGGCTACACCTTC.

The gene calls are TRBV11-3 and TRBJ1-1; no clear D gene. The V end was cut by 4 bases, the J end by 5 bases, with 5 bases between. CDR1 is SGHNT, CDR2 YENEEA, per germline. This CDR3 has 11 residues. The CDR3 loop is CASSSRTEAFF. The CDR3 nucleotides are TGTGCCAGCAGCTCCCGTACTGAAGCTTTCTTT.